This T cell receptor beta chain derives from a study of shared clonotypes between healthy human individuals (dated by TCRdb to the early 2020s). Regarding the research as a whole: A few men and two women, aged 18 to 49 years, made up the cohort. Per donor, three plates each were used for CD4 naive and CD4 memory, two for CD8 naive, and one for CD8 memory. To estimate repertoire size and how much clonotypes are shared between individuals, the study performed deep sequencing of blood TCR repertoires from about five healthy adults. To increase sequencing depth and limit assay-specific biases, different laboratories used diverse techniques to prepare libraries and sequence TCR repertoires. Leukapheresis yielded between about 0.9 and 9.5 billion PBMCs per donor. Here is what the overall study found, with its caveats: About 4.5% of naive CD4, 3% to 4% of naive CD8, 2.3% of memory CD4, and 0.35% to 0.5% of memory CD8 clonotypes were shared across four donors. Because the study included only a small number of donors, the genetic and exposure-history diversity represented was limited. Sampling was restricted to blood, and TCR repertoires in tissues likely differ from the TCR repertoires found in blood. Naive subsets generally had larger estimated clonotype richness than memory subsets did. Even with the large sequencing depth, rarefaction of the sorted-subset datasets indicated that sequencing was incomplete. Pairwise subsampling led to the expectation that sequencing depth would affect the degree of clonotype sharing among donors. Compared with non-shared clonotypes, the clonotypes found in all four sorted-subset donors had higher generation probabilities.

Concerning this clone: Its antigen remains undetermined. No qualities accompany the bases; no much larger clone lies one base away.

The donors were healthy, HIV-negative adults who had no recently reported acute infections or vaccinations. Every donor was a Caucasian adult residing in Nashville, Tennessee, USA. CD8 memory samples were composed of magnetically selected CD45RO+ cells combined with CCR7-negative CD45RA+ effector memory (TemRA) cells. Blood was collected by leukapheresis, and PBMCs were isolated by Ficoll-Histopaque density gradient centrifugation and then cryopreserved in liquid nitrogen vapor phase. Purity and quantity of every magnetically sorted T cell population were checked by analytical flow cytometry. Each sorted fraction had its genomic DNA isolated and then quantified by UV absorbance on a Nanodrop 2000c. Using the deep immunoSEQ assay, TCR CDR3 regions were amplified from genomic DNA by multiplex PCR. Extracted genomic DNA from each cell subset was distributed evenly across all wells of several immunoSEQ 96-well plates, and each plate was treated as a replicate. For sorted subsets, approximately 210 ng of genomic DNA, equivalent to some 30,000 T cell genomes, went into each replicate PCR. The purified libraries were quantified using a Qubit 3.0 fluorometer, sized with a Bioanalyzer 2100, and then quantified again using the KAPA Library Quantification kit. A separate single-read 150-cycle Illumina NextSeq 550 flow cell was used to sequence each immunoSEQ 96-well plate. Per the authors' processing: Because the immunoSEQ output included only junctional sequences and no quality scores, the filtering could not be the same as the filtering used for full-length reads. Sequences were annotated with PyIR, a Python wrapper for IgBLAST v1.9, and V/J genes and CDR3 were assigned using IMGT germline references. Reads were removed for weak V/J assignments (E-value above 1e-6), missing CDR3, stop codons, out-of-frame junctions, or ambiguous translated residues. V3J clonotypes were defined by identical inferred V gene, J gene, and CDR3 amino acid sequence. The percentage overlap between two repertoires was calculated by dividing the number of shared unique clonotypes by the size of the smaller repertoire. Richness of each repertoire was evaluated using RTK rarefaction, the Chao1 estimator, and Recon v2.1 estimates of unobserved clonotypes. Generation probabilities were computed with OLGA for all TCRbeta clonotypes obtained by the gDNA method from a handful of donors. TCRdb mirrors the immuneACCESS table, restricted to in-frame sequences. Some clones are absent from its copies; in checked studies, under half trace to an unresolved V gene, and the reason for the others is unknown. V and J calls and clone size follow that table, whereas D and trimming were derived from the DNA. The sample profile shows about 120,000 clones; around 66% of them were found once. The ten most abundant clones make up approximately 23% of the sample.

Taken from the germline V gene, the CDR1 and CDR2 loops are SGHAT and FQNNGV. The CDR3 starts with the cysteine, ends with the phenylalanine, and has 15 residues. Just CDR3 DNA is preserved here, 45 bases in frame from base 1. Cut back by 5 bases and 5 bases, the V and J ends lie 18 bases apart. This sequence uses TRBV11-2 and TRBJ1-1, with a tentative D gene TRBD1 over 5 matching bases. Sequencing was performed on memory CD8+ T cells sorted from blood. The sample's cell subset or site, from its label and the paper: CD45RO+ cells pooled with CCR7-negative TemRA cells. The sequence came from a woman aged 30 to 39 in good health. Here is the DNA: TGTGCCAGCAGCCCTAAAGGGGAGCGGAGGACTGAAGCTTTCTTT. It is translated as CASSPKGERRTEAFF.